Listed below are T cell receptor beta chains from one sample, sequenced in a study of blood T cell repertoires in COVID-19. Only in-frame clones appear in the TCRdb table, and some are missing; sequencing was by immunoSEQ multiplex PCR. This sample carries approximately 250,000 clones, more than 75% of them seen once, and the ten largest clones take 1.5% to 2%. Sequenced input: peripheral blood. Receptors originate from a woman aged 60-70 years who had recovered from COVID-19. CDR3s include the opening cysteine and the closing phenylalanine or tryptophan. The D gene is left open where the match is weak. Where a row states a size, it is once, few, many or the class of an expanded clone; other rows omit it.

CDR3nt	CDR3aa	v_gene	j_gene	abundance	d_gene
TGTGCCAGCAGCTTAGGAGGGGGGAACACTGAAGCTTTCTTT	CASSLGGGNTEAFF	TRBV7-9	TRBJ1-1	once	.
TGTGCCAGCTCACCACAGGTCAGGATGAACACTGAAGCTTTCTTT	CASSPQVRMNTEAFF	TRBV18	TRBJ1-1	.	.
TGTGCCAGCTCCGAGGAGGCTGACTATGGCTACACCTTC	CASSEEADYGYTF	TRBV18	TRBJ1-2	.	.
TGTGCCAGCAGCTTAGCGACGTTGCGCGGGATCCAGTACTTC	CASSLATLRGIQYF	TRBV7-8	TRBJ2-5	once	.
TGTGCCAGCAGTGAAGCGAGATCCTACAATGAGCAGTTCTTC	CASSEARSYNEQFF	TRBV2	TRBJ2-1	once	.
TGTGCCACCAGCAGTGGGGGGGGTCGGCAGCCCCAGCATTTT	CATSSGGGRQPQHF	TRBV15	TRBJ1-5	once	.
TGTGCCAGCAGTGAAAGGGGTTCTCAAGAGACCCAGTACTTC	CASSERGSQETQYF	TRBV6-1	TRBJ2-5	once	.
TGTGCCAGCAGCGTAGGGACTAGCGGGGGGGAGACCCAGTACTTC	CASSVGTSGGETQYF	TRBV9	TRBJ2-5	.	TRBD2
TGTGCCAGAAGCATACCAGGGAGGTTGTGCGATGAGCAGTTCTTC	CARSIPGRLCDEQFF	TRBV5-3	TRBJ2-1	few	.
TGTGCCAGTAGTGAGACAGGGGTCGGCAACTATGGCTACACCTTC	CASSETGVGNYGYTF	TRBV19	TRBJ1-2	.	TRBD1
TGTGCCAGCAGTTTGGCCCCCAGATATGGCTACACCTTC	CASSLAPRYGYTF	TRBV27	TRBJ1-2	.	.
TGCGCCAGCAGCTGGGGAACGAGGGACAGGGTAGACAAACTGTTTTTT	CASSWGTRDRVDKLFF	TRBV5-1	TRBJ1-4	.	TRBD1
TGTGCCAGCAGTCTACGACTAGCGGGACCCTACGAGCAGTACTTC	CASSLRLAGPYEQYF	TRBV7-3	TRBJ2-7	.	TRBD2
TGTGCCAGCAGCTTAGGACCCGGGGGGGAAGAGCAGTACTTC	CASSLGPGGEEQYF	TRBV11-2	TRBJ2-7	.	TRBD2
TGTGCCAGCAGCTCCGCCCCTGGGAGTTATGGCTACACCTTC	CASSSAPGSYGYTF	TRBV6-5	TRBJ1-2	.	.
TGTGCCAGCAGTTACTCAGCGGGAGAGAATTCACCCCTCCACTTT	CASSYSAGENSPLHF	TRBV6-6	TRBJ1-6	.	.
TGTGCCAGCAGCGTACAACAGATGAACACTGAAGCTTTCTTT	CASSVQQMNTEAFF	TRBV9	TRBJ1-1	.	.
TGTGCCAGCAGACCCACACCGACACGTACGAACTATGGCTACACCTTC	CASRPTPTRTNYGYTF	TRBV3-1/TRBV3-2	TRBJ1-2	.	.
TGCGCCAGCCTCAAGGGGTTGGGGAACACTGAAGCTTTCTTT	CASLKGLGNTEAFF	TRBV5-1	TRBJ1-1	.	.
TGTGCCAGCAGCTGGGACTCTCCTGCGAACACCGGGGAGCTGTTTTTT	CASSWDSPANTGELFF	TRBV9	TRBJ2-2	once	.
TGTGCCAGCAGCTTATTGGGACTAACCTCTCCCGGGGAGCTGTTTTTT	CASSLLGLTSPGELFF	TRBV7-6	TRBJ2-2	.	TRBD2
TGTGCCAGCAGCTGCCCGGGACAACGGGTGACCCAGTACTTC	CASSCPGQRVTQYF	TRBV12-1	TRBJ2-5	.	.
TGTGCCAGCAGCTTCCGGCGGGGGGGATCGCAAGAGACCCAGTACTTC	CASSFRRGGSQETQYF	TRBV5-4	TRBJ2-5	.	TRBD2
TGTGCCAGCAGCCAAATGGACAGGGGCCACGAGCAGTACTTC	CASSQMDRGHEQYF	TRBV3-1/TRBV3-2	TRBJ2-7	.	TRBD1
TGTGCCAGCAGCCCTTGGAGGGGAAACTTTAACTATGGCTACACCTTC	CASSPWRGNFNYGYTF	TRBV14	TRBJ1-2	.	.
TGTGCCAGCAGCTCGGCCCTCGGGGGGTCACCCCTCCACTTT	CASSSALGGSPLHF	TRBV27	TRBJ1-6	.	.
TGTGCCAGCAGTTACTCAAGGGGCGGGGAGACTGAAGCTTTCTTT	CASSYSRGGETEAFF	TRBV6-6	TRBJ1-1	.	.
TGCGCCAGCTGGGGGGAACAGGGGTCCCTAAAGGCAGATACGCAGTATTTT	CASWGEQGSLKADTQYF	TRBV10-1	TRBJ2-3	.	.
TGCGCCAGCAGCGCCAGGCCGGGGGAAAGCACAGATACGCAGTATTTT	CASSARPGESTDTQYF	TRBV5-1	TRBJ2-3	.	.
TGCGCCAGCAGCCCCGCCCTTAGCGGGGGCCAAGAGACCCAGTACTTC	CASSPALSGGQETQYF	TRBV5-1	TRBJ2-5	.	TRBD2
TGCGCCAGCAGCCCCCAGCGAGATACGCAGTATTTT	CASSPQRDTQYF	TRBV5-1	TRBJ2-3	.	.
TGCGCCTGCGGGCCGGGGGGCCACAACACCGGGGAGCTGTTTTTT	CACGPGGHNTGELFF	TRBV5-1	TRBJ2-2	.	.
TGTGCCAGCAGCAAAGAACGGGGTAAGGCTACGACTTTCTTT	CASSKERGKATTFF	TRBV21-1	TRBJ1-1	.	.
TGTGCCAGCAGCTACGCGGTCCTACAAGAGACCCAGTACTTC	CASSYAVLQETQYF	TRBV7-9	TRBJ2-5	.	.
TGTGCCAGCAGCAAAGTTCTGGGCGAAGCTTTCTTT	CASSKVLGEAFF	TRBV21-1	TRBJ1-1	once	.
TGTGCCAGCAGTTCCCCGGGATCCTACGAGCAGTACTTC	CASSSPGSYEQYF	TRBV28	TRBJ2-7	.	.
TGTGCCACCAGCAGAGGTAGACCGGGACAGGGGGCGACGGGCAATCAGCCCCAGCATTTT	CATSRGRPGQGATGNQPQHF	TRBV15	TRBJ1-5	.	TRBD1
TGCAGTGCTAGTGGTGCGGGGAGGGAGACCCAGTACTTC	CSASGAGRETQYF	TRBV20-1	TRBJ2-5	.	.
TGTGCCAGCAGCGTAACACAGGGGGGGAACACCGGGGAGCTGTTTTTT	CASSVTQGGNTGELFF	TRBV7-6	TRBJ2-2	.	TRBD1
TGTGCCAGTAGTAACCCGGGACTAGCGGGGGTAGAGACCCAGTACTTC	CASSNPGLAGVETQYF	TRBV19	TRBJ2-5	few	TRBD2
TGTGCCAGCAGTTACGAGGGACAGGGATATCAGCCCCAGCATTTT	CASSYEGQGYQPQHF	TRBV6-2/TRBV6-3	TRBJ1-5	.	TRBD1
TGTGCCAGCAGCCCGACAGCTACTAAAGAGACCCAGTACTTC	CASSPTATKETQYF	TRBV13	TRBJ2-5	.	.
TGTGCCAGCAGCCACCACCCACAGGGGAACTATGGCTACACCTTC	CASSHHPQGNYGYTF	TRBV6-6	TRBJ1-2	.	TRBD1
TGTGCCTCTGGGGCGGGGTCGGGGGAGACCCAGTACTTC	CASGAGSGETQYF	TRBV27	TRBJ2-5	.	.
TGTGCCAGCAGTTATAAAAGGACTAGCGGGGGGGCCATCCCCGGGGAGCTGTTTTTT	CASSYKRTSGGAIPGELFF	TRBV28	TRBJ2-2	.	TRBD2
TGTGCCACCAGTGATGCGGGGGCATACACCGGGGAGCTGTTTTTT	CATSDAGAYTGELFF	TRBV24-1	TRBJ2-2	.	.
TGCAGCGTGTCGCGACAGGGTGAAGAGCAGTACTTC	CSVSRQGEEQYF	TRBV29-1	TRBJ2-7	.	TRBD1
TGCGCCAGCAGCTTGAAAAGGGAGGGAGGTTATGGCTACACCTTC	CASSLKREGGYGYTF	TRBV5-1	TRBJ1-2	once	.
TGTGCCAGCAGCCTAGGACAGAACACTGAAGCTTTCTTT	CASSLGQNTEAFF	TRBV7-3	TRBJ1-1	once	.